These 25 T cell receptor beta chains share one sample of origin, sequenced in a study of blood T cell repertoires in COVID-19. Profiling relied on immunoSEQ multiplex PCR, and the TCRdb table lists in-frame clones only, not all of them. The table records tens of thousands of clones, approximately 80% of them present only once. Specimen: peripheral blood. The receptors shown here come from a woman older than 75 with acute or convalescent COVID-19.

The rearrangement uses TRBV2 and TRBJ2-3, with 10 bases fitting TRBD2. The CDR3 consists of 18 residues. Germline loops: CDR1 SNHLY, CDR2 FYNNEI. Unmatched junction bases numbered 9, after V lost 2 bases and J lost 1 base. CDR3 in DNA: TGTGCCAGCAGTGAAATTCCAGGGACTAGCGCCCGCACAGATACGCAGTATTTT. Translated: CASSEIPGTSARTDTQYF.

The genes are TRBV7-9 and TRBJ2-1; D remains ambiguous. The V end lost 4 bases, the J end lost 9 bases, and 4 bases lay between the germline ends. The CDR3 covers 10 residues. In germline, CDR1 is SEHNR, CDR2 FQNEAQ (reference sequence). Here the CDR3 reads CASSSSEQFF. The DNA of the CDR3 is TGTGCCAGCAGCTCGAGTGAGCAGTTCTTC. Complete variable domain (other parts from reference TRBV7-9 and TRBJ2-1): DTGVSQNPRHKITKRGQNVTFRCDPISEHNRLYWYRQTLGQGPEFLTYFQNEAQLEKSRLLSDRFSAERPKGSFSTLEIQRTEQGDSAMYLCASSSSEQFFGPGTRLTVL.

The J gene is TRBJ1-1, the V gene TRBV9; 10 bases are a match to TRBD1. J gave up 10 bases and V 0 bases, and 12 bases lay outside the gene matches. The germline CDR1 and CDR2 sequences are SGDLS and YYNGEE. The CDR3 has 16 residues. The DNA of the CDR3 is TGTGCCAGCAGCGTAGGACAGGGGGCCTATAGTCCAAGAGCTTTCTTT. It encodes CASSVGQGAYSPRAFF. Filled out from reference TRBV9 and TRBJ1-1, the complete variable domain reads DSGVTQTPKHLITATGQRVTLRCSPRSGDLSVYWYQQSLDQGLQFLIQYYNGEERAKGNILERFSAQQFPDLHSELNLSSLELGDSALYFCASSVGQGAYSPRAFFGQGTRLTVV.

The rearrangement links TRBV30 to TRBJ1-4, with D tentatively TRBD1 (5 bases). The V gene lost 4 bases and the J gene lost 4 bases, with 7 bases spanning the gap. Germline values: CDR1 GTSNPN, CDR2 SVGIG (reference sequence). The CDR3 is 12 amino acids. CDR3 amino acids: CAWTRGNEKLFF. Here the CDR3 DNA reads TGTGCCTGGACTAGGGGTAATGAAAAACTGTTTTTT.

The rearrangement joins TRBV11-2 to TRBJ2-1; no clear D. Trimming took off 6 bases at V and 10 bases at J, with 19 bases between the two ends. Germline assignment: CDR1 SGHAT and CDR2 FQNNGV. The CDR3 loop spans 14 amino acids. The CDR3 sequence: CASRQTNASPEQFF. The CDR3 DNA follows: TGTGCCAGCAGGCAGACAAACGCGTCCCCAGAGCAGTTCTTC.

This CDR3 is CSGGDWLQTEAFF. DNA of the CDR3: TGCAGCGGGGGGGACTGGCTTCAGACTGAAGCTTTCTTT. The chain uses TRBV29-1 and TRBJ1-1, with D possibly matching TRBD1 (5 bases). Germline values: CDR1 SQVTM, CDR2 ANQGSEA. The CDR3 length is 13 residues. V was shortened by 7 bases and J by 5 bases, with 17 bases between the two germline ends.

This clone was counted a single time. The genes are TRBV6-5 and TRBJ1-1; D possibly corresponds to TRBD1 (6 bases). Germline CDR1 and CDR2: MNHEY and SVGAGI. The germline V and J ends were trimmed by 6 bases and 5 bases, with 13 bases remaining between them. CDR3 length: 13 residues. The CDR3 loop is CASRLGGGTEAFF. CDR3 nucleotide sequence: TGTGCCAGCAGATTGGGAGGGGGAACTGAAGCTTTCTTT.

This CDR3 is CASSYNGGSSYEQYF. In nucleotides, the CDR3 is TGTGCCAGCAGTTACAACGGGGGGAGCTCCTACGAGCAGTACTTC. This chain links TRBV6-5 with TRBJ2-7; TRBD2 matches at 7 bases. Trimming cost V 2 bases and J 0 bases; bases outside gene matches: 4. The CDR3 is 15 residues long. Germline assignment: CDR1 MNHEY and CDR2 SVGAGI.

The chain recombines TRBV7-2 with TRBJ2-5; no firm D call. V gave up 4 bases and J gave up 5 bases, with 5 bases separating them. The germline V gene encodes CDR1 SGHTA and CDR2 FQGNSA. The CDR3 is 11 residues long. CDR3 in amino acids: CASSYSETQYF. CDR3 nucleotides: TGTGCCAGCAGCTACTCGGAGACCCAGTACTTC.

This clone was counted once. The rearrangement uses TRBV12-5 and TRBJ2-2, with 10 bases that match TRBD2. The CDR3 is 13 residues long. J gave up 3 bases and V 8 bases, and 0 bases lay outside the gene matches. Germline CDR1 LGHNT, CDR2 FRNRAP. The CDR3 coding sequence is TGTGCTAGTACTAGCGGGGACACCGGGGAGCTGTTTTTT. This sequence encodes CASTSGDTGELFF.

The rearrangement joins TRBV5-4 to TRBJ1-2; 8 bases map to TRBD1. The CDR3 length is 13 residues. The trim removed 3 bases at V and 2 bases at J, leaving 0 bases unmatched. Germline CDR1 and CDR2: SGHNT and YYREEE (reference sequence). Here the CDR3 reads CASSWDRNYGYTF. The CDR3 coding sequence is TGTGCCAGCAGCTGGGACAGGAACTATGGCTACACCTTC.

The chain uses TRBV6-5 and TRBJ2-7; 8 nucleotides line up with TRBD1. CDR3 size: 14 residues. The V gene end was trimmed by 3 bases and the J gene end by 2 bases; junction bases not matched to a gene: 3. Germline assignment: CDR1 MNHEY and CDR2 SVGAGI. CDR3 bases: TGTGCCAGCAGTTATGGCAGGGGGCCCTACGAGCAGTACTTC. Encoded protein: CASSYGRGPYEQYF.

The chain uses TRBV5-1 and TRBJ1-2; 10 bases agree with TRBD1. V lost 2 bases and J lost 6; bases outside the gene matches: 4. CDR1 and CDR2 (germline): SGHRS, YFSETQ. The CDR3 is 14 amino acids. The CDR3, as DNA: TGCGCCAGCAGCTTAGGGACAGGGGTAAATGGCTACACCTTC. This codes for CASSLGTGVNGYTF.

The chain employs TRBV9 and TRBJ2-5; 9 nucleotides match TRBD2. Per germline, CDR1 SGDLS and CDR2 YYNGEE. The CDR3 totals 15 residues. With V trimmed by 4 bases and J by 5 bases, 9 bases remained unmatched. The CDR3 is CASSPGGGALETQYF. The CDR3 nucleotides read TGTGCCAGCAGCCCGGGCGGGGGGGCCCTGGAGACCCAGTACTTC.

The V gene is TRBV5-8, the J gene TRBJ2-1, with D perhaps TRBD2 (6 bases). Trimming stripped 1 base from V and 4 bases from J, with 9 bases between. CDR3 length: 14 amino acids. CDR1 is SGHTS, CDR2 YDEGEE, per germline. This CDR3 is CASSLSGTYNEQFF. For the CDR3, the DNA is TGTGCCAGCAGCTTGTCCGGGACTTACAATGAGCAGTTCTTC.

The chain combines TRBV9 with TRBJ2-7; TRBD1 matches at 7 bases. Germline V gene sequence: CDR1 SGDLS, CDR2 YYNGEE. Trimming took 4 bases from V and 0 from J; bases not matched to a gene: 4. The CDR3 extends over 14 amino acids. The CDR3 here is CASSPRDSSYEQYF. The CDR3 DNA sequence: TGTGCCAGCAGCCCCCGGGACAGCTCCTACGAGCAGTACTTC.

This clone was found a few times. The rearrangement links TRBV7-8 to TRBJ2-7, with TRBD2 identical over 8 bases. V trimming: 5 bases; J trimming: 0 bases; junction bases outside the gene matches: 3. The CDR3 runs to 14 residues. Germline V lookup: CDR1 SGHVS, CDR2 FQNEAQ. CDR3: CASSNSGTSYEQYF. The CDR3 DNA sequence: TGTGCCAGCAGCAATAGCGGGACCTCCTACGAGCAGTACTTC. The whole variable domain, filled in from reference TRBV7-8 and TRBJ2-7, reads GAGVSQSPRYKVAKRGQDVALRCDPISGHVSLFWYQQALGQGPEFLTYFQNEAQLDKSGLPSDRFFAERPEGSVSTLKIQRTQQEDSAVYLCASSNSGTSYEQYFGPGTRLTVT.

This chain connects TRBV7-2 to TRBJ1-5; 7 bases are a match to TRBD1. CDR1 is SGHTA and CDR2 is FQGNSA in the germline V gene. The CDR3 spans 17 residues. V gave up 5 bases and J gave up 4 bases; unmatched junction bases: 14. The CDR3 DNA sequence: TGTGCCAGCAGCCCATTAGGGGGCGGGGGGCAGAATCAGCCCCAGCATTTT. Translation: CASSPLGGGGQNQPQHF.

The rearrangement uses TRBV29-1 and TRBJ1-2, with a weak D call TRBD1 (6 bases). The CDR3 covers 13 residues. The V and J ends lost 7 bases and 8 bases respectively, with 20 bases between them. CDR1 is SQVTM and CDR2 is ANQGSEA in the germline V gene. The CDR3 is CSANKYGGRGYTF. As DNA, the CDR3 is TGCAGCGCCAATAAATACGGGGGGCGCGGCTACACCTTC.

This chain links TRBV6-5 with TRBJ2-7; TRBD1 agrees at 8 bases. The CDR3 contains 14 residues. CDR1 is MNHEY, CDR2 SVGAGI, per germline. J lost 7 bases, V lost 5 bases, and 10 bases had no gene match. DNA of the CDR3: TGTGCCAGCAGTCACCTTCAGGGGGCGAGTGAGCAGTACTTC. Translated: CASSHLQGASEQYF.

The chain employs TRBV10-1 and TRBJ2-2, with 7 bases matching TRBD2. The CDR3 length is 17 residues. J lost 4 bases, V lost 1 base, and 9 bases had no gene match. Germline V gene lookup returns CDR1 WNHNN and CDR2 SYGVQD (reference sequence). The CDR3, as DNA: TGCGCCAGCAGTGAGTTAGTCTTGCGGGGGAGCACCGGGGAGCTGTTTTTT. This translates into CASSELVLRGSTGELFF.

In DNA form, the CDR3 reads TGCGCCAGCAGGGCGGAAGATACGCAGTATTTT. This codes for CASRAEDTQYF. The chain is built from TRBV5-1 and TRBJ2-3; D uncertain. Germline CDR1 is SGHRS and CDR2 is YFSETQ. V was clipped by 5 bases and J by 5 bases, with 6 bases between them. The length of the CDR3 is 11 residues.

This chain connects TRBV18 to TRBJ2-1; 11 positions match TRBD2. From germline, CDR1 is KGHSH and CDR2 LQKENI. With 2 bases clipped from V and 4 bases from J, the junction kept 4 bases outside the gene matches. The CDR3 loop spans 16 amino acids. CDR3 sequence reads: CASSPIAGGVYNEQFF. In nucleotides, the CDR3 is TGTGCCAGCTCACCAATAGCGGGAGGGGTTTACAATGAGCAGTTCTTC.

V is TRBV6-5 and J is TRBJ2-7; D unresolved. The CDR3 is made up of 13 amino acids. Germline assignment: CDR1 MNHEY and CDR2 SVGAGI. With 10 bases removed from V and 6 bases from J, the gap between germline ends came to 19 bases. In DNA, the CDR3 is TGTGCCATCAGGTACCAAGTGGCCTCCGAGCAGTACTTC. Its protein product is CAIRYQVASEQYF.

The chain is built from TRBV3-1 (or the pseudogene TRBV3-2) and TRBJ1-2, with TRBD1 identical over 8 bases. The CDR3 loop spans 15 amino acids. In germline, CDR1 is LGHDT, CDR2 YNNKEL (reference sequence). V trimming: 5 bases; J trimming: 5 bases; junction bases outside the gene matches: 10. CDR3 in amino acids: CASSGQGRAFYGYTF. CDR3 DNA: TGTGCCAGCAGCGGACAGGGACGGGCCTTTTATGGCTACACCTTC.